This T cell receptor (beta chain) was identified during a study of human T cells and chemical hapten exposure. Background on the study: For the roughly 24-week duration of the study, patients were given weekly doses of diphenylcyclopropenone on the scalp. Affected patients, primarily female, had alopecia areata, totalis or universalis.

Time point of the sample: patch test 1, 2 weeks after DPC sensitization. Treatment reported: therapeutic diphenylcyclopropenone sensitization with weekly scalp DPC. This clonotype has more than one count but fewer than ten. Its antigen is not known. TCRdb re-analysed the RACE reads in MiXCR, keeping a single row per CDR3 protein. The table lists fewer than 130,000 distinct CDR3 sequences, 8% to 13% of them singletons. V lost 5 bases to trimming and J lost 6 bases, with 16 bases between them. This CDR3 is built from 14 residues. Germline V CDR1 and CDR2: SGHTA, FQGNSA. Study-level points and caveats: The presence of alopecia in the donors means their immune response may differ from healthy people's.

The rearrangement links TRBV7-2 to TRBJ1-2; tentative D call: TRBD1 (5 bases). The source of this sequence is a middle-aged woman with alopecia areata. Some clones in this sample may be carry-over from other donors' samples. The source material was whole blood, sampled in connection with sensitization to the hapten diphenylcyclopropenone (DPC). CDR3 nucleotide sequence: TGTGCCAGCAGCGCCTTCAGGGTCGGGGATGGCTACACCTTC. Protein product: CASSAFRVGDGYTF. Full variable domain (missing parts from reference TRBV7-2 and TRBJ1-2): GAGVSQSPSNKVTEKGKDVELRCDPISGHTALYWYRQSLGQGLEFLIYFQGNSAPDKSGLPSDRFSAERTGGSVSTLTIQRTQQEDSAVYLCASSAFRVGDGYTFGSGTRLTVV.